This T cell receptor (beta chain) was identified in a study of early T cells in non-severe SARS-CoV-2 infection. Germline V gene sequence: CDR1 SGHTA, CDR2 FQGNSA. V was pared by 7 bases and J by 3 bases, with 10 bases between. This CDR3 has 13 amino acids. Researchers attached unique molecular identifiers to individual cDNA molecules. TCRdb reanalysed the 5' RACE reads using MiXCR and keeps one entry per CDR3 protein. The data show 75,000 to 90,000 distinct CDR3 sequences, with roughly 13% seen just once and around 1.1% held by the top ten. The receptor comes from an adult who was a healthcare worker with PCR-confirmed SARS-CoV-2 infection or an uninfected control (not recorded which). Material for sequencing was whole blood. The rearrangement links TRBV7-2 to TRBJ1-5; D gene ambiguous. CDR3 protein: CASNRGYNQPQHF. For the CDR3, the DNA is TGTGCCAGCAACCGGGGTTACAATCAGCCCCAGCATTTT.